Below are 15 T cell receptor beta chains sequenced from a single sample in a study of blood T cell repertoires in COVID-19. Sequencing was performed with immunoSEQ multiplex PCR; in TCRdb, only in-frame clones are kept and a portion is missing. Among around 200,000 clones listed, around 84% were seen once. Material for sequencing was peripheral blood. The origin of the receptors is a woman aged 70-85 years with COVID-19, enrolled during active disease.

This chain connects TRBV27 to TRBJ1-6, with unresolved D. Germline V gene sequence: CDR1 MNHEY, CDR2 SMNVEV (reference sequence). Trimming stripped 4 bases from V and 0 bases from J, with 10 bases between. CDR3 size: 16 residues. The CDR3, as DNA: TGTGCCAGCAGTTCGCGACCGGGCTCCTATAATTCACCCCTCCACTTT. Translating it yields CASSSRPGSYNSPLHF.

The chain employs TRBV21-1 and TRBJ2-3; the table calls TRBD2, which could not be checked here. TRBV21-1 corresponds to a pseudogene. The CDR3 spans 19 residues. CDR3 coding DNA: TGTGCCAGCAGCACGCGAGCGGGAGTCAACCCGGGTAGCACAGATACGCAGTATTTT. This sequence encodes CASSTRAGVNPGSTDTQYF.

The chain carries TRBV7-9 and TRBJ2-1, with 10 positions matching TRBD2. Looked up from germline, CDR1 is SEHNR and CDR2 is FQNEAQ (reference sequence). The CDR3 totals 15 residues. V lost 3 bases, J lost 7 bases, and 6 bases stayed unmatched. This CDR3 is CASSLTSSGRNEQFF. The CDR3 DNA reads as TGTGCCAGCAGCTTGACGTCTAGCGGGAGAAATGAGCAGTTCTTC.

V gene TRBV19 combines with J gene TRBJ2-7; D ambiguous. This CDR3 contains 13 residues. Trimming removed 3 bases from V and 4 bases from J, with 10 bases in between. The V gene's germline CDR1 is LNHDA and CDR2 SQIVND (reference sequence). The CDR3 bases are TGTGCCAGTAGTATTTCAACAGATTACGAGCAGTACTTC. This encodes CASSISTDYEQYF.

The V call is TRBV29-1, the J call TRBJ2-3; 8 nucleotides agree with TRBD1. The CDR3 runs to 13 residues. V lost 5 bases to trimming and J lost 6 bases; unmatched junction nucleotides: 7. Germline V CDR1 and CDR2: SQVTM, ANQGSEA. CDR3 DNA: TGCAGCGTTAGCCAGGGGGCTGGGGATACGCAGTATTTT. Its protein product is CSVSQGAGDTQYF.

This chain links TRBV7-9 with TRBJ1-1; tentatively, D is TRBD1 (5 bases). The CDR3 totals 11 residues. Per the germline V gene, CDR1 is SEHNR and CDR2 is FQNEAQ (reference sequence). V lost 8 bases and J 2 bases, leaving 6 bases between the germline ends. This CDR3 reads CASQGNTEAFF. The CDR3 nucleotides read TGTGCCAGCCAGGGAAACACTGAAGCTTTCTTT.

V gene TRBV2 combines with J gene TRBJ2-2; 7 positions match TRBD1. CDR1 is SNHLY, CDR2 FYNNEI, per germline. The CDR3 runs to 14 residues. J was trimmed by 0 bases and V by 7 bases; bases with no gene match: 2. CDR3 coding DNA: TGTGCCAGCATGGGACAGCCGAACACCGGGGAGCTGTTTTTT. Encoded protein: CASMGQPNTGELFF.

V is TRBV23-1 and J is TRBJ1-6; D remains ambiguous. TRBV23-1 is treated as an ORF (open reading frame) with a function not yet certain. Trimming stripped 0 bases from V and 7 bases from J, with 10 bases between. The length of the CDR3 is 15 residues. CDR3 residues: CASSQSTGINSPLHF. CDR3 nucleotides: TGCGCCAGCAGTCAATCGACGGGGATCAATTCACCCCTCCACTTT.

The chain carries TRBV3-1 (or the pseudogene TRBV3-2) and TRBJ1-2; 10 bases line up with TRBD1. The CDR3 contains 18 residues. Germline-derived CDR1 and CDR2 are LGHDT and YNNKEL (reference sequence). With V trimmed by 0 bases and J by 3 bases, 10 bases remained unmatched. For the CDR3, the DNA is TGTGCCAGCAGCCAAGATCGTGACAGGGGGCGATTCGACTATGGCTACACCTTC. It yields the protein CASSQDRDRGRFDYGYTF.

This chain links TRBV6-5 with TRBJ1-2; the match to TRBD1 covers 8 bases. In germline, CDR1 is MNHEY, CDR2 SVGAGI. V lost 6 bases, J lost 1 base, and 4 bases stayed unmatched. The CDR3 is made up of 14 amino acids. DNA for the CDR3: TGTGCCAGCAGCCGACAGGGGCGTAACTATGGCTACACCTTC. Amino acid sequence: CASSRQGRNYGYTF.

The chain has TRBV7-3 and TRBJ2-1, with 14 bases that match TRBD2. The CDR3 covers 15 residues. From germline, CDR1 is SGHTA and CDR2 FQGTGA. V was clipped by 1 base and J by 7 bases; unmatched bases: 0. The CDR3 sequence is CASSLRLAGGNEQFF. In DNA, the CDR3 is TGTGCCAGCAGCTTAAGACTAGCGGGGGGGAATGAGCAGTTCTTC.

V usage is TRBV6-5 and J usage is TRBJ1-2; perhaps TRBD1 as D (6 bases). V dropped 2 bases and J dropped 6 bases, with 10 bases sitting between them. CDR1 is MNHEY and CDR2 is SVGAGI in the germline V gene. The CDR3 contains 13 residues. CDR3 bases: TGTGCCAGCAGTTACGGGACAACCGATGGCTACACCTTC. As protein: CASSYGTTDGYTF.

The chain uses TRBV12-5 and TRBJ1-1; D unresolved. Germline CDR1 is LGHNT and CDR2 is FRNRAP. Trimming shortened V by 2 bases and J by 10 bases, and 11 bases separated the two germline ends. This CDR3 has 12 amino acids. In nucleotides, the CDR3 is TGTGCTAGTGGTTTGCCTCAGGTCGCAGCTTTCTTT. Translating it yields CASGLPQVAAFF.

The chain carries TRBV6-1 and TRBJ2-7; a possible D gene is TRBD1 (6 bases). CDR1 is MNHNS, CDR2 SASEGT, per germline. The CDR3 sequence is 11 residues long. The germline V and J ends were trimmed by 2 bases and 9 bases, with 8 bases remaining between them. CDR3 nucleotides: TGTGCCAGCAGTGAATGGGGGCTGCAGTACGTC. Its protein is CASSEWGLQYV.

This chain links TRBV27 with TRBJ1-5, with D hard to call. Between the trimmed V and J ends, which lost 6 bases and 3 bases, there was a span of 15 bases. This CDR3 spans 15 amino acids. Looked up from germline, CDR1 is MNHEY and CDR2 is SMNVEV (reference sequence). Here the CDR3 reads CASSTPGIDNQPQHF. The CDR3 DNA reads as TGTGCCAGCAGCACCCCCGGGATAGACAATCAGCCCCAGCATTTT.